The 10 T cell receptor beta chains below all came from one sample that was sequenced in a study of blood T cell repertoires in COVID-19. Libraries were prepared by immunoSEQ multiplex PCR; TCRdb keeps only in-frame clonotypes and omits some of them. Altogether some 180,000 clones are present, roughly 80% being singletons, with the ten largest covering approximately 10%. The sample comprised peripheral blood. The receptors were gathered from a woman aged 40-49 years with COVID-19, enrolled during active disease.

The rearrangement links TRBV2 to TRBJ2-1, with 8 positions matching TRBD2. Germline V CDR1 and CDR2: SNHLY, FYNNEI. Germline trimming cut 3 bases from V and 3 bases from J; bases unmatched to any gene: 7. The CDR3 runs 16 residues. CDR3 sequence: CASSERKLAVYNEQFF. The CDR3 DNA sequence: TGTGCCAGCAGTGAGCGGAAACTAGCGGTCTACAATGAGCAGTTCTTC.

This chain links TRBV5-1 with TRBJ2-3, with 10 bases lining up with TRBD2. V gave up 6 bases and J gave up 0 bases; unmatched junction bases: 4. The CDR3 is 15 residues long. The germline V gene has CDR1 SGHRS and CDR2 YFSETQ. DNA of the CDR3: TGCGCCAGCACCAATAGCGGGAGGAGCACAGATACGCAGTATTTT. Amino acid sequence: CASTNSGRSTDTQYF. Variable domain in full (rest from reference TRBV5-1 and TRBJ2-3): KAGVTQTPRYLIKTRGQQVTLSCSPISGHRSVSWYQQTPGQGLQFLFEYFSETQRNKGNFPGRFSGRQFSNSRSEMNVSTLELGDSALYLCASTNSGRSTDTQYFGPGTRLTVL.

This chain links TRBV9 with TRBJ1-1, with D possibly matching TRBD1 (5 bases). This CDR3 is built from 15 residues. The germline gives CDR1 SGDLS, CDR2 YYNGEE. V dropped 3 bases and J dropped 7 bases, with 19 bases sitting between them. The CDR3: CASSDTRRGVHEAFF. CDR3 nucleotides: TGTGCCAGCAGCGACACAAGGAGGGGTGTACATGAAGCTTTCTTT.

V usage is TRBV19 and J usage is TRBJ2-1, with D possibly TRBD1 on 6 matching bases. The germline V gene has CDR1 LNHDA and CDR2 SQIVND (reference sequence). The CDR3 is made up of 15 amino acids. V was pared by 7 bases and J by 6 bases, with 19 bases between. CDR3 residues: CASNAPATTGNEQFF. The DNA of the CDR3 is TGTGCCAGTAACGCCCCGGCAACGACAGGCAATGAGCAGTTCTTC.

V usage is TRBV20-1 and J usage is TRBJ1-2; D is perhaps TRBD1 (5 bases). Germline values: CDR1 DFQATT, CDR2 SNEGSKA (reference sequence). The CDR3 is made up of 11 amino acids. Trimming stripped 8 bases from V and 7 bases from J, with 14 bases between. The CDR3 DNA reads TGCAGTCTCCCCTGGGGCCCTGGCTACACCTTC. It yields the protein CSLPWGPGYTF.

Only one count was recorded for this clone. This chain's CDR3 is CASSTHPGQEDCTDTQYF. Here the CDR3 DNA reads TGTGCCAGCAGCACCCACCCGGGACAGGAAGATTGCACAGATACGCAGTATTTT. The V call is TRBV21-1, the J call TRBJ2-3; TRBD1 reflects the table's D call only, with no check against the DNA. TRBV21-1 is tagged as a pseudogene. This CDR3 region has 18 residues.

The CDR3 bases are TGTGCCAGCAGCCAAGTTCGACAGGGTAATGGCTACACCTTC. This sequence encodes CASSQVRQGNGYTF. The genes are TRBV3-1 (or the pseudogene TRBV3-2) and TRBJ1-2, with 7 bases matching TRBD1. The length of the CDR3 is 14 residues. V dropped 1 base and J dropped 6; count of bases not matched to a gene: 5. CDR1 LGHDT and CDR2 YNNKEL come from the germline V gene (reference sequence).

V is TRBV4-1 and J is TRBJ2-7, with TRBD2 as a possible D gene (6 bases). Germline V gives CDR1 MGHRA, CDR2 YSYEKL. There are 15 residues in the CDR3. Trimming pared 0 bases from V and 4 bases from J, leaving 13 bases between. CDR3 in amino acids: CASSQDRREPYEQYF. The CDR3 DNA is TGCGCCAGCAGCCAAGATCGGAGGGAACCTTACGAGCAGTACTTC.

V is TRBV27 and J is TRBJ2-3, with D perhaps TRBD2 (6 bases). This CDR3 contains 17 residues. Per germline, CDR1 MNHEY and CDR2 SMNVEV (reference sequence). V was trimmed by 2 bases and J by 5 bases, leaving 20 bases between them. CDR3 sequence reads: CASSLAPPRGAIDTQYF. The CDR3 DNA sequence: TGTGCCAGCAGTTTAGCCCCACCGCGCGGGGCCATAGATACGCAGTATTTT.

The gene calls are TRBV11-2 and TRBJ1-1; D is perhaps TRBD1 (5 bases). V was shortened by 6 bases and J by 1 base, with 15 bases between the two germline ends. This CDR3 has 15 residues. CDR1 SGHAT and CDR2 FQNNGV come from the germline V gene. CDR3 DNA: TGTGCCAGCAGGGATCGGGGGTTTGAGAACACTGAAGCTTTCTTT. Its translation is CASRDRGFENTEAFF.